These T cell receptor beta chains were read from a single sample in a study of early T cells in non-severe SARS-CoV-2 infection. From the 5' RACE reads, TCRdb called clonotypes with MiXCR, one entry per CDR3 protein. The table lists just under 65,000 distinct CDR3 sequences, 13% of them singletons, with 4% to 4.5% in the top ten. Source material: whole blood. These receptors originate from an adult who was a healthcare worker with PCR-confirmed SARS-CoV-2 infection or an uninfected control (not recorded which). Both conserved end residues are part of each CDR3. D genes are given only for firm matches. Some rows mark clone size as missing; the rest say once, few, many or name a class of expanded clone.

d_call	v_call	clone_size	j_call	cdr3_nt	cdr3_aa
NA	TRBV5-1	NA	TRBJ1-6	TGCGCCAGCAGCTTGGGGCAGGGTTTGTCACCCCTCCACTTT	CASSLGQGLSPLHF
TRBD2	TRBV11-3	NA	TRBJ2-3	TGTGCCAGCAGCTCCGGGAGGGATACGCAGTATTTT	CASSSGRDTQYF
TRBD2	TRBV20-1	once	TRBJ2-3	TGCAGTGCTAGAGACCTAGCGGGGAGCACAGATACGCAGTATTTT	CSARDLAGSTDTQYF
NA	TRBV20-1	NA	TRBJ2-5	TGCAGTGCTAGAGAACCCCGGGGCTACCAAGAGACCCAGTACTTC	CSAREPRGYQETQYF
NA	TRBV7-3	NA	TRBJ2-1	TGTGCCAGCAGCTTAGAGGGTGGTTTGGGACCCTACAATGAGCAGTTCTTC	CASSLEGGLGPYNEQFF
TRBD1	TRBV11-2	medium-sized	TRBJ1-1	TGTGCCAGCAGCTTTGAGACAGGGGGCACTGAAGCTTTCTTT	CASSFETGGTEAFF
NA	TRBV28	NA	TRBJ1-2	TGTGCCAGCGGGGGCCACCCCTCCTATGGCTACACCTTC	CASGGHPSYGYTF
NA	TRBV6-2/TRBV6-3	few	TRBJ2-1	TGTGCCAGCAGTTACGAACAGAGGTACAATGAGCAGTTCTTC	CASSYEQRYNEQFF
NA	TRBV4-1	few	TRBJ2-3	TGCGCCAGCAGCCAACCAGGACTCTCGGATACGCAGTTTTTT	CASSQPGLSDTQFF
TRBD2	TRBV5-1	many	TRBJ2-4	TGCGCCAGCAGCTTGGGACTAGCGGGGCCAAACATTCAGTACTTC	CASSLGLAGPNIQYF
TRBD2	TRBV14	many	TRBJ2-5	TGTGCCAGCAGCTCGCTAGCGGGGGTGGAGACCCAGTACTTC	CASSSLAGVETQYF
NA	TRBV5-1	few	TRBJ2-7	TGCGCCAGCAGAGAGGGACTTGTCGGCTACGAGCAGTACTTC	CASREGLVGYEQYF
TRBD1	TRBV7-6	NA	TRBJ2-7	TGTGCCAGCAGCCCAGGACAGGGTCCCCTCTACGAGCAGTACTTC	CASSPGQGPLYEQYF
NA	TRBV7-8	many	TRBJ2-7	TGTGCCAGCAGCTCGGAATCCCGGGACAACTCCTACGAGCAGTACTTC	CASSSESRDNSYEQYF
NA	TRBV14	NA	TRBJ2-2	TGTGCCAGCAGCCCTTGGGAGGACACCGGGGAGCTGTTTTTT	CASSPWEDTGELFF
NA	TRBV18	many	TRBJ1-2	TGTGCCAGCTCACCATTGGAGCCTTCGGGTTCCTATGGCTACACCTTC	CASSPLEPSGSYGYTF
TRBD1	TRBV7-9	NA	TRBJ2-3	TGTGCCAGCAGCTTGATAGGACAGGGGCTCCGAGATACGCAGTATTTT	CASSLIGQGLRDTQYF
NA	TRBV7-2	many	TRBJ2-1	TGTGCCAGCAGCTTAGGGACAGCTACTTACAATGAGCAGTTCTTC	CASSLGTATYNEQFF
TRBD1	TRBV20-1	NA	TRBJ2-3	TGCAGTGCTAGAGTGTGGACAGGGGAGGATACGCAGTATTTT	CSARVWTGEDTQYF
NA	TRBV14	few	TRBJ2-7	TGTGCCAGCAGCCTGGGCAGGGGTTTCCCCTACGAGCAGTACTTC	CASSLGRGFPYEQYF
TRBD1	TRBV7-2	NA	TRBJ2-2	TGTGCCAGCAGCTGGGGACAGGGAGATACCGGGGAGCTGTTTTTT	CASSWGQGDTGELFF
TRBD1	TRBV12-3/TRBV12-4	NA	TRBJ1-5	TGTGCCAGCAGTTTGGGACAGTGGGATATATCGAGCAATCAGCCCCAGCATTTT	CASSLGQWDISSNQPQHF
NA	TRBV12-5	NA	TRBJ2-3	TGTGCTAGTGTCGCCCCCCCTAGAGATACGCAGTATTTT	CASVAPPRDTQYF
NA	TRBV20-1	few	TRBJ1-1	TGCAGTGCTAGAGAAGGGGGGGCGAAGGCTGAAGCTTTCTTT	CSAREGGAKAEAFF
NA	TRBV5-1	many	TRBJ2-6	TGCGCCAGCAGCCCAGGACAGCCTGGGGCCAACGTCCTGACTTTC	CASSPGQPGANVLTF
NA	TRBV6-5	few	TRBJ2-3	TGTGCCAGCAGGCGTGGCACAGATACGCAGTATTTT	CASRRGTDTQYF
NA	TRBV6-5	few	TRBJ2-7	TGTGCCAGCAGCCGGCCGGGGGAGCAGTACTTC	CASSRPGEQYF
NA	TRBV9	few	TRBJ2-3	TGTGCCAGCAGCGTAGGGGGCATCAGCACAGATACGCAGTATTTT	CASSVGGISTDTQYF
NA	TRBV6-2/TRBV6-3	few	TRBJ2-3	TGTGCCAGCAGTAGGGGCGCACCAAATACGCAGTATTTT	CASSRGAPNTQYF